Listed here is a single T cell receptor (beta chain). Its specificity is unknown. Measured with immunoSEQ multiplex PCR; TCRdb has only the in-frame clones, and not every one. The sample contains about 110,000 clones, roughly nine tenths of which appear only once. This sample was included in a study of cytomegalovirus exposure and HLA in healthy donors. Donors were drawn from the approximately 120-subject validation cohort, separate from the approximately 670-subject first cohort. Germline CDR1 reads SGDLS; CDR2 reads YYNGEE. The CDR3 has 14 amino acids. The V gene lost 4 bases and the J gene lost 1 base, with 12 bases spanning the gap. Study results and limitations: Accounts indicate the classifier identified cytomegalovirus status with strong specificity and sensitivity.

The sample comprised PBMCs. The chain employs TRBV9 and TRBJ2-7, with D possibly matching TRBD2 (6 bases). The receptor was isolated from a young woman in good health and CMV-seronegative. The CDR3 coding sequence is TGTGCCAGCAGCTCTCCGGGACTTTCCTACGAGCAGTACTTC. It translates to CASSSPGLSYEQYF.